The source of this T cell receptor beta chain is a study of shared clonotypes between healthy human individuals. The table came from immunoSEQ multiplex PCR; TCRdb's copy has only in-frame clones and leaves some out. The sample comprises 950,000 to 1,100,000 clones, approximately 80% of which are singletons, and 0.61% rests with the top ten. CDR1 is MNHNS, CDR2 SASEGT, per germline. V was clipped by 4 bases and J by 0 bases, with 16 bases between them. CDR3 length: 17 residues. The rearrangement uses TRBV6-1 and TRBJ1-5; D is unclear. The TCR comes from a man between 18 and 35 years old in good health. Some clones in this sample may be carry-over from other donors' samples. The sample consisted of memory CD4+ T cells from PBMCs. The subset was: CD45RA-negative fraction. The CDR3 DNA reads TGTGCCAGCAGTGCGGGGTCGGCGTCCCATAGCAATCAGCCCCAGCATTTT. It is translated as CASSAGSASHSNQPQHF.